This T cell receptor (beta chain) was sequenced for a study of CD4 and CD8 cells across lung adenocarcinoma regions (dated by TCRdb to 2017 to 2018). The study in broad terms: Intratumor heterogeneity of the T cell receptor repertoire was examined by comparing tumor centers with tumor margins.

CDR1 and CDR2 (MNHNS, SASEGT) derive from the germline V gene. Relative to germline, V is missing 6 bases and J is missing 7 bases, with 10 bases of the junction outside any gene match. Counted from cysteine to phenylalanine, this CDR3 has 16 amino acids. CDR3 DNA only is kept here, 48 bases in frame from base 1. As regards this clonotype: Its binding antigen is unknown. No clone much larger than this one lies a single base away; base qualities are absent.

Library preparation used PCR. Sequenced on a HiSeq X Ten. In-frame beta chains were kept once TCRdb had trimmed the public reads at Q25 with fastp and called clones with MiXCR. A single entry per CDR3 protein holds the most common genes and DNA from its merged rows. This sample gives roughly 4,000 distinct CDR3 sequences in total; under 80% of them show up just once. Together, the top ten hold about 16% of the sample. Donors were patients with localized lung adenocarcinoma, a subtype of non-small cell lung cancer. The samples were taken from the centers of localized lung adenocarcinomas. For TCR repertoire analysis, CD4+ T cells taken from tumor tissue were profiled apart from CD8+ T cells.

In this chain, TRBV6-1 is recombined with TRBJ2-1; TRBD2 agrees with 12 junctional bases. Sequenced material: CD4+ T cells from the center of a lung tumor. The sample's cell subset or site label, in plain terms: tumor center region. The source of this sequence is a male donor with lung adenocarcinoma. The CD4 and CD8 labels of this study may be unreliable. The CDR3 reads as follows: CASSKTPTSGSNEQFF. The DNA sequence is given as TGTGCCAGCAGCAAAACCCCGACTAGCGGGAGTAATGAGCAGTTCTTC.